What follows are 11 T cell receptor beta chains derived from one specimen sequenced in a study of T cells in Graves' hyperthyroidism and ophthalmopathy. The investigators amplified TCR beta CDR3 regions from RNA transcripts. The HTBI primer set drove a first-round RT-PCR of the TCR CDR3. TCRdb passed the multiplex PCR reads through MiXCR, listing each CDR3 protein once. Of roughly 510,000 distinct CDR3 sequences in the sample, less than 25% were seen once. Sequencing was carried out using blood. The receptors were gathered from a man younger than 35 with Graves' hyperthyroidism.

The rearrangement links TRBV9 to TRBJ2-7; the D gene is possibly TRBD1 (6 bases). Trimming pared 2 bases from V and 3 bases from J, leaving 12 bases between. The germline gives CDR1 SGDLS, CDR2 YYNGEE. There are 14 residues in the CDR3. In DNA, the CDR3 is TGTGCCAGCAGCGTGGGGGCCGAGCTCTACGAGCAGTACTTC. Residues: CASSVGAELYEQYF.

This clonotype was seen only a few times. The gene calls are TRBV7-2 and TRBJ2-5; the D gene is possibly TRBD1 (6 bases). The CDR3 is 17 amino acids. The germline V gene has CDR1 SGHTA and CDR2 FQGNSA. Trimming left V 0 bases short and J 2 bases short, with 16 bases between. The CDR3 here is CASSLAVPGHPQETQYF. CDR3 DNA sequence: TGTGCCAGCAGCTTAGCCGTGCCGGGACACCCTCAAGAGACCCAGTACTTC.

The chain combines TRBV4-2 with TRBJ1-1; weak D call: TRBD1 (5 bases). This CDR3 region has 16 residues. Deletions cut 3 bases from V and 5 bases from J, with 19 bases between. Germline lookup yields CDR1 LGHNA and CDR2 YNFKEQ. The DNA for the CDR3 is TGTGCCAGCAGCCACCGGAAGGGGCTCTCGAAAACTGAAGCTTTCTTT. It codes for CASSHRKGLSKTEAFF.

V gene TRBV6-1 combines with J gene TRBJ2-2, with D perhaps matching TRBD2 (5 bases). Trimming stripped 7 bases from V and 4 bases from J, with 13 bases between. CDR3 length: 14 amino acids. CDR1 is MNHNS and CDR2 is SASEGT in the germline V gene. CDR3: CASTGLQSTGELFF. In DNA form, the CDR3 reads TGTGCCAGCACGGGGTTGCAGAGCACCGGGGAGCTGTTTTTT.

This clonotype came up many times. The CDR3 sequence is CASSGPGQGFISNQPQHF. DNA for the CDR3: TGTGCCAGCAGTGGCCCGGGACAGGGCTTTATTAGCAATCAGCCCCAGCATTTT. The chain couples TRBV2 to TRBJ1-5; 9 bases align to TRBD1. The germline V gene encodes CDR1 SNHLY and CDR2 FYNNEI. Trimming at V came to 4 bases and at J to 0 bases, leaving 10 bases not matched to a gene. CDR3 length: 18 amino acids.

This clonotype has a count of ten or more. This sequence joins TRBV6-2 or TRBV6-3 and TRBJ2-5; D is ambiguous. The germline V gene encodes CDR1 MNHEY and CDR2 SVGEGT. The CDR3 sequence is 14 residues long. Trimming removed 8 bases at V and 4 bases at J, with 17 bases between. Here the CDR3 reads CASRQGLGIETQYF. CDR3 in DNA: TGTGCCAGCCGCCAAGGCTTGGGTATAGAGACCCAGTACTTC.

This clonotype was counted at least ten times. The chain links TRBV19 to TRBJ1-1; a weak D match, TRBD1 (5 bases). The CDR3 has 14 residues. Germline lookup yields CDR1 LNHDA and CDR2 SQIVND (reference sequence). The germline V and J ends were trimmed by 3 bases and 1 base, with 9 bases remaining between them. The CDR3 region has the DNA TGTGCCAGTAGTATGGGACCCCCGAACACTGAAGCTTTCTTT. Translating it yields CASSMGPPNTEAFF.

This clonotype was detected ten times or more. The chain links TRBV6-5 to TRBJ2-7; TRBD1 agrees at 8 bases. Germline V lookup: CDR1 MNHEY, CDR2 SVGAGI. This CDR3 spans 15 amino acids. V shed 4 bases and J 2 bases; nucleotides not matched to a gene: 7. This CDR3 is CASSLSPGQAYEQYF. CDR3 DNA: TGTGCCAGCAGTTTATCACCGGGACAGGCCTACGAGCAGTACTTC.

In the case of this clonotype: A much bigger clone sits one base away, suggesting this may be a read error. CDR3: CAGSEGAVLNAFF. In DNA form, the CDR3 reads TGTGCCGGCAGTGAAGGGGCAGTGCTGAATGCTTTCTTT. The chain links TRBV2 to TRBJ1-1, with D maybe TRBD1 (5 bases). The length of the CDR3 is 13 residues. The germline gives CDR1 SNHLY, CDR2 FYNNEI. Looking up the rest from reference TRBV2 and TRBJ1-1 gives the full variable domain: EPEVTQTPSHQVTQMGQEVILRCVPISNHLYFYWYRQILGQKVEFLVSFYNNEISEKSEIFDDQFSVERPDGSNFTLKIRSTKLEDSAMYFCAGSEGAVLNAFFGQGTRLTVV.

In this sample, this clonotype turned up a few times. The chain combines TRBV7-9 with TRBJ2-5; D uncertain. V lost 5 bases, J lost 2 bases, and 18 bases lay in between. Germline V gene data show CDR1 as SEHNR and CDR2 as FQNEAQ (reference sequence). This CDR3 has 16 amino acids. The CDR3: CASSPRVPFRQETQYF. CDR3 DNA sequence: TGTGCCAGCAGCCCCCGAGTCCCGTTTCGACAAGAGACCCAGTACTTC.

This clonotype has a count of ten or more. The chain has TRBV12-3 or TRBV12-4 and TRBJ2-7; the D gene could be TRBD1 or TRBD2 (5 bases each). CDR3 length equals 14 residues. Trimming cost V 5 bases and J 1 base, with 12 bases left between them. CDR3 amino acids: CASSKRDVSYEQYF. The CDR3 coding sequence is TGTGCCAGCAGTAAAAGGGACGTGTCCTACGAGCAGTACTTC.